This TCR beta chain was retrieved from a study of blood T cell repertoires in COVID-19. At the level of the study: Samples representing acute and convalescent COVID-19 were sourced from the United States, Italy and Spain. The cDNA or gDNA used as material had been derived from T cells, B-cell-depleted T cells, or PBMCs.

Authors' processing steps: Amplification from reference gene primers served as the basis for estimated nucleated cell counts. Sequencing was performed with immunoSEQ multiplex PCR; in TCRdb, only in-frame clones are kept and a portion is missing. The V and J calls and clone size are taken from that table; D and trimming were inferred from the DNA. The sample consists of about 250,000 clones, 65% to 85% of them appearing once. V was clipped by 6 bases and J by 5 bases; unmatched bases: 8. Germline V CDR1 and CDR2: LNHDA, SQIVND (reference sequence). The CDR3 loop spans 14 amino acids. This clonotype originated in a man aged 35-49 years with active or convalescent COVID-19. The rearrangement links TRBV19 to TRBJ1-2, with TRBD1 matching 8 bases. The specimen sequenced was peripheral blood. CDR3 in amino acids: CASRSRDRTYGYTF. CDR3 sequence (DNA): TGTGCCAGTAGGAGCCGGGACAGGACATATGGCTACACCTTC.